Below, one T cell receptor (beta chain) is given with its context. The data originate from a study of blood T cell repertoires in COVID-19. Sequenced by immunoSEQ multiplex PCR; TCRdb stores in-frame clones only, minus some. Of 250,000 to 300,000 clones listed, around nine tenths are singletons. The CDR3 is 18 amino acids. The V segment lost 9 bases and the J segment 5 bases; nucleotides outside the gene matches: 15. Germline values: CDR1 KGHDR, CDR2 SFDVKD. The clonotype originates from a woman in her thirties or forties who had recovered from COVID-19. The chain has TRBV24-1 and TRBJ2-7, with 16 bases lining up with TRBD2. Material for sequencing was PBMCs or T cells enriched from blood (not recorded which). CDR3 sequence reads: CATPPGTSGRAMENEQYF. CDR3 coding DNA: TGTGCCACCCCTCCCGGGACTAGCGGGAGGGCAATGGAGAACGAGCAGTACTTC.